The 22 T cell receptor beta chains listed next were all sequenced from one sample in a study of control samples from healthy donors and cancer patients. Clones were read by immunoSEQ multiplex PCR, and TCRdb kept only the in-frame ones, dropping some. The sample lists 100,000 to 150,000 clones; about 90% were seen once. Sequencing was performed on blood. The receptor source for this set is a man aged 50 to 60 in good health.

A few counts support this clone. V is TRBV2 and J is TRBJ1-6; D unresolved. CDR3 length: 13 amino acids. The germline V gene has CDR1 SNHLY and CDR2 FYNNEI. V was pared by 1 base and J by 10 bases, with 8 bases between. CDR3 residues: CASSEEANSPLHF. CDR3 sequence (DNA): TGTGCCAGCAGTGAAGAGGCAAACTCACCCCTCCACTTT.

The chain is built from TRBV6-5 and TRBJ1-2, with a possible D match to TRBD1 (5 bases). V was shortened by 10 bases and J by 8 bases, with 23 bases between the two germline ends. Per germline, CDR1 MNHEY and CDR2 SVGAGI. The CDR3 extends over 14 amino acids. As DNA, the CDR3 is TGTGCCACTCGCGGAAACGGGGCAGGGCGCGGCTACACCTTC. This translates into CATRGNGAGRGYTF.

The chain links TRBV19 to TRBJ2-7, with 7 bases aligning to TRBD1. Germline lookup yields CDR1 LNHDA and CDR2 SQIVND (reference sequence). Losses at the gene ends were 5 bases for V and 3 bases for J; bases not matched to a gene: 7. CDR3 length: 14 amino acids. CDR3: CASSLGGSNYEQYF. The CDR3 bases are TGTGCCAGTAGTTTAGGGGGCTCCAACTACGAGCAGTACTTC.

This chain joins TRBV9 and TRBJ1-5; no reliable D call. Germline V gene data show CDR1 as SGDLS and CDR2 as YYNGEE. Trimming pared 0 bases from V and 1 base from J, leaving 8 bases between. This CDR3 comprises 15 residues. The CDR3 spells CASSVEGSSNQPQHF. The CDR3 DNA sequence: TGTGCCAGCAGCGTAGAGGGATCCAGCAATCAGCCCCAGCATTTT.

This clone showed up just a few times. This chain links TRBV11-1 with TRBJ1-5, with D possibly being TRBD1 (6 bases). CDR1 and CDR2 (germline): SGHAT, FQDESV (reference sequence). The V gene lost 5 bases and the J gene lost 2 bases, with 10 bases spanning the gap. This CDR3 comprises 14 residues. The CDR3 sequence: CASSEYRGNQPQHF. The DNA for the CDR3 is TGTGCCAGCAGCGAGTACAGGGGCAATCAGCCCCAGCATTTT.

The rearrangement links TRBV2 to TRBJ1-1, with 7 bases identical to TRBD1. V shed 5 bases, J shed 4 bases, and the junction held 10 bases outside the gene matches. In germline, CDR1 is SNHLY, CDR2 FYNNEI. This CDR3 contains 15 residues. CDR3: CASSRSTGIGTEAFF. As DNA, the CDR3 is TGTGCCAGCAGTCGTTCGACAGGGATCGGCACTGAAGCTTTCTTT.

The gene calls are TRBV6-5 and TRBJ1-1; D call uncertain. Germline V gives CDR1 MNHEY, CDR2 SVGAGI. The germline V and J ends were trimmed by 5 bases and 1 base, with 5 bases remaining between them. The CDR3 covers 12 residues. The CDR3 here is CASSRPNTEAFF. The CDR3, as DNA: TGTGCCAGCAGTCGGCCGAACACTGAAGCTTTCTTT.

The chain employs TRBV7-8 and TRBJ2-3; 13 bases match TRBD2. This CDR3 is 16 amino acids long. CDR1 is SGHVS and CDR2 is FQNEAQ in the germline V gene. The V segment lost 5 bases and the J segment 8 bases; nucleotides outside the gene matches: 10. The DNA of the CDR3 is TGTGCCAGCAGCCTAACTGGACTAGCGGGGGCTGGTACGCAGTATTTT. Translating gives CASSLTGLAGAGTQYF.

This clone was seen a handful of times. The chain has TRBV18 and TRBJ2-1; tentatively, D is TRBD1 (6 bases). Per germline, CDR1 KGHSH and CDR2 LQKENI. V lost 0 bases, J lost 7 bases, and 10 bases lay in between. The CDR3 sequence is 14 residues long. CDR3 DNA: TGTGCCAGCTCACCACCGGGGGCTGGGAATGAGCAGTTCTTC. Its translation is CASSPPGAGNEQFF.

The chain couples TRBV27 to TRBJ2-7, with 7 bases lining up with TRBD1. Germline V lookup: CDR1 MNHEY, CDR2 SMNVEV (reference sequence). Trimming took 5 bases from V and 1 from J; bases not matched to a gene: 11. This CDR3 contains 16 residues. For the CDR3, the DNA is TGTGCCAGCAGTATCACAGGGGTCGGCCGATCCTACGAGCAGTACTTC. This sequence encodes CASSITGVGRSYEQYF.

As to this clone: At one of its ends the junction is not consistent with the germline gene, which may arise from a read error. V and J are TRBV5-6 and TRBJ1-2; 7 nucleotides agree with TRBD1. CDR1 SGHDT and CDR2 YYEEEE come from the germline V gene. The CDR3 has 13 residues. The CDR3 sequence is CVSTPTGNYGYTF. The CDR3 nucleotides read TGTGTCAGCACCCCGACAGGGAACTATGGCTACACCTTC.

The rearrangement uses TRBV11-3 and TRBJ2-7; D possibly uses TRBD1 or TRBD2 (5 bases each). The germline CDR1 and CDR2 sequences are SGHNT and YENEEA. The CDR3 is 13 residues long. V was trimmed by 8 bases and J by 2 bases, leaving 13 bases between them. CDR3 bases: TGTGCCAGCTCCCCGGGACCCACCTACGAGCAGTACTTC. Translated, it gives CASSPGPTYEQYF.

This clone was observed a single time. The gene calls are TRBV9 and TRBJ1-1; 11 nucleotides match TRBD1. Germline CDR1 and CDR2: SGDLS and YYNGEE. Trimming cost V 0 bases and J 5 bases; bases outside gene matches: 9. There are 17 residues in the CDR3. The CDR3 sequence: CASSVEVGTGGWTEAFF. CDR3 nucleotides: TGTGCCAGCAGCGTAGAAGTTGGGACAGGGGGTTGGACTGAAGCTTTCTTT.

This sequence joins TRBV6-2 or TRBV6-3 and TRBJ2-1; D is perhaps TRBD2 (6 bases). V lost 4 bases to trimming and J lost 0 bases, with 13 bases between them. The CDR3 extends over 16 amino acids. Germline-derived CDR1 and CDR2 are MNHEY and SVGEGT. The CDR3: CASSSTTSPSYNEQFF. The DNA of the CDR3 is TGTGCCAGCAGTTCCACCACTAGCCCCTCCTACAATGAGCAGTTCTTC.

The rearrangement links TRBV5-1 to TRBJ1-2, with TRBD1 as a possible D gene (5 bases). Germline CDR1 SGHRS, CDR2 YFSETQ. Between the trimmed V and J ends, which lost 2 bases and 8 bases, there was a span of 19 bases. This CDR3 is built from 15 residues. The CDR3 sequence is CASSFSSDRTVGYTF. As DNA, the CDR3 is TGCGCCAGCAGCTTTTCCTCTGACAGAACGGTCGGCTACACCTTC.

In its sample, this clone was seen once. Without the conserved terminal phenylalanine or tryptophan, this CDR3 likely stems from a read error. The chain uses TRBV2 and TRBJ1-2, with TRBD1 as a possible D gene (6 bases). V dropped 6 bases and J dropped 0 bases, with 14 bases sitting between them. The CDR3 length is 15 residues. The germline V gene encodes CDR1 SNHLY and CDR2 FYNNEI. The CDR3 sequence is CASRKGTIPNYGYTL. CDR3 in DNA: TGTGCCAGCAGAAAGGGGACAATCCCTAACTATGGCTACACCCTC.

The chain employs TRBV18 and TRBJ2-7; 14 bases are a match to TRBD2. J gave up 5 bases and V 8 bases, and 8 bases lay outside the gene matches. Per germline, CDR1 KGHSH and CDR2 LQKENI. This CDR3 region has 15 residues. This chain's CDR3 is CASRRTSGGTDEQYF. CDR3 nucleotide sequence: TGTGCCAGCCGGCGGACTAGCGGGGGGACCGACGAGCAGTACTTC.

This clone was seen only once. This chain links TRBV5-1 with TRBJ2-3; no firm D call. The germline gives CDR1 SGHRS, CDR2 YFSETQ. The CDR3 extends over 12 amino acids. Trimming stripped 0 bases from V and 4 bases from J, with 3 bases between. Written as DNA, the CDR3 is TGCGCCAGCAGCTTGGTGGCAGATACGCAGTATTTT. It codes for CASSLVADTQYF.

This clone turned up a few times. The rearrangement joins TRBV24-1 to TRBJ1-2, with D possibly being TRBD1 (5 bases). The CDR3 is 14 residues long. V gave up 5 bases and J gave up 0 bases, with 9 bases separating them. Germline values: CDR1 KGHDR, CDR2 SFDVKD. Here the CDR3 reads CATSADITNYGYTF. The CDR3 nucleotides read TGTGCCACCAGTGCGGACATAACTAACTATGGCTACACCTTC.

The chain carries TRBV7-2 and TRBJ2-7; D may correspond to TRBD1 or TRBD2 (5 bases each). The CDR3 is made up of 15 amino acids. Germline CDR1 SGHTA, CDR2 FQGNSA. V lost 5 bases and J lost 6, with 20 bases in between. The CDR3 here is CASSAAGSGSSEQYF. The CDR3 nucleotides are TGTGCCAGCAGCGCCGCAGGGAGTGGGTCTAGCGAGCAGTACTTC.

This chain joins TRBV12-3 or TRBV12-4 and TRBJ1-2, with unresolved D. The CDR3 is 12 residues long. V shed 7 bases and J shed 5 bases, with 11 bases lying between them. The CDR3 nucleotides read TGTGCCAGCACCCGGTGGGGTTATGGCTACACCTTC. Protein: CASTRWGYGYTF.

The chain recombines TRBV19 with TRBJ1-3; no firm D call. The CDR3 covers 15 residues. The V end was cut by 3 bases, the J end by 0 bases, with 9 bases between. CDR1 and CDR2 (germline): LNHDA, SQIVND (reference sequence). The CDR3 coding sequence is TGTGCCAGTAGTATCGTCCACTTCTCTGGAAACACCATATATTTT. It codes for CASSIVHFSGNTIYF.